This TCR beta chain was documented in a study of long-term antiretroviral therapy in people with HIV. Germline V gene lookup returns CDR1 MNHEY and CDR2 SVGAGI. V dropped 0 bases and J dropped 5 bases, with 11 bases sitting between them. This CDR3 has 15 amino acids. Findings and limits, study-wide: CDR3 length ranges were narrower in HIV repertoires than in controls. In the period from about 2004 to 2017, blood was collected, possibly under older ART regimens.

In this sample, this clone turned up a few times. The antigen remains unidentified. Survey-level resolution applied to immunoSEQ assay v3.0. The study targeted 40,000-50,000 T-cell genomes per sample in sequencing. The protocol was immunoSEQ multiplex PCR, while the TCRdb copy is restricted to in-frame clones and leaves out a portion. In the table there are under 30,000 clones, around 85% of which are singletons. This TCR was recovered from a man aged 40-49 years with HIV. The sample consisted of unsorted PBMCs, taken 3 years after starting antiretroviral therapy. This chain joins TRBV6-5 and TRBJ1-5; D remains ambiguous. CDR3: CASSYSWAKDQPQHF. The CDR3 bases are TGTGCCAGCAGTTACTCGTGGGCCAAGGATCAGCCCCAGCATTTT.